This TCR beta chain was identified during a study of cytomegalovirus exposure and HLA in healthy donors. In the study overall: T cells numbering around 170 million yielded more than 95 million unique TCR beta sequences in an earlier analysis.

13 Jbeta primers and 60 Vbeta primers were used for the PCR. Clones were sequenced by immunoSEQ multiplex PCR, and TCRdb holds only the in-frame ones, with some missing. The repertoire consists of around 140,000 clones, with about 84% occurring once and the leading ten covering 2.4%. The V end was cut by 7 bases, the J end by 2 bases, with 20 bases between. Germline V gene sequence: CDR1 MGHDK, CDR2 SYGVNS. This CDR3 is built from 16 residues. The chain combines TRBV25-1 with TRBJ1-2; D possibly corresponds to TRBD1 (5 bases). The source of this sequence is a man aged 45-60 years in good health and CMV-seronegative. Sequencing was carried out using PBMCs. The CDR3 DNA follows: TGTGCCAGCACCGGCCCCGGTTGGAGGGGAAACTATGGCTACACCTTC. Its translation: CASTGPGWRGNYGYTF.